Listed below are T cell receptor beta chains from one sample, sequenced in a study of identical twins. TCRdb reanalysed the 5' RACE reads using MiXCR and keeps one entry per CDR3 protein. Of about 240,000 distinct CDR3 sequences in the sample, 6% to 8.5% were seen once. A further study also used this sample, focusing on yellow fever vaccine responses in identical twins.

Sequencing was carried out using CD8+ T cells sorted from blood. All receptors come from a woman aged 18-35 years in good health. The CDR3 runs from the conserved cysteine through the conserved F or W. D genes are given only for firm matches. Expanded clones are given a class, and other clones once, few, many or no size at all.

d_call clone_size j_call v_call cdr3_nt cdr3_aa
TRBD1 NA TRBJ2-7 TRBV10-3 TGTGCCATCAGTGGCCAGGGACAGGGTTTTTCCTACGAGCAGTACTTC CAISGQGQGFSYEQYF
NA NA TRBJ2-1 TRBV23-1 TGCGCCACCTTTTTAGGGGCGGTAGACAATGAGCAGTTCTTC CATFLGAVDNEQFF
TRBD2 many TRBJ2-7 TRBV20-1 TGCAGTGCTAGAGCTCCTAAGACTAGCGATAACTACGAGCAGTACTTC CSARAPKTSDNYEQYF
TRBD2 NA TRBJ2-3 TRBV3-1 TGTGCCAGCAGCCAAGATCTAGTGACTAGCGGGAGGAGGTGGTCCCCAGATACGCAGTATTTT CASSQDLVTSGRRWSPDTQYF
TRBD1 NA TRBJ1-1 TRBV2 TGTGCCAGTAGGACAGGGGGGAACACTGAAGCTTTCTTT CASRTGGNTEAFF
TRBD2 NA TRBJ2-1 TRBV27 TGTGCCAGCAGTCCTTTAGCGGGGGTAAACAATGAGCAGTTCTTC CASSPLAGVNNEQFF
TRBD1 many TRBJ1-1 TRBV5-1 TGCGCCAGCAGCCCGGGACAGGGCATTCCGCCTGAAGCTTTCTTT CASSPGQGIPPEAFF
NA few TRBJ2-2 TRBV21-1 TGTGCCAGCAGCAAAAATCCGGGGACCGGGGAGCTGTTTTTT CASSKNPGTGELFF
TRBD1 few TRBJ1-6 TRBV7-9 TGTGCCAGCAGCTTGGACAGGGAACCCCTCCACTTT CASSLDREPLHF
TRBD2 NA TRBJ2-5 TRBV20-1 TGCAGTGCTAGACCCGTCGGGACTATTGCCCAAGAGACCCAGTACTTC CSARPVGTIAQETQYF
NA many TRBJ2-1 TRBV12-5 TGTGCTAGTGGTTCGGAACCGAACAATGAGCAGTTCTTC CASGSEPNNEQFF
TRBD2 many TRBJ2-3 TRBV7-6 TGTGCCAGCAGCTCCGACCAGACTAGCGGGGACACAGATACGCAGTATTTT CASSSDQTSGDTDTQYF